This TCR beta chain was captured by sequencing in a study of blood T cell repertoires in COVID-19. Study-wide background: From the United States, Italy and Spain came samples of acute and convalescent COVID-19.

Sequencing used immunoSEQ multiplex PCR; TCRdb keeps in-frame clones, though not all of them. The data contain over 14,000 clones, approximately 88% of them singletons. This clonotype was obtained from a human donor in a cohort sampled during active COVID-19. Sequenced input: peripheral blood.

CDR3 bases: TGCGCCAGCAGGTCCGGGACAGGGGTCACCGGGGAGCTGTTTTTT. Translation: CASRSGTGVTGELFF. The rearrangement uses TRBV5-1 and TRBJ2-2; 10 positions agree with TRBD1. J gave up 4 bases and V 5 bases, and 5 bases lay outside the gene matches. The CDR3 loop spans 15 amino acids. The germline V gene encodes CDR1 SGHRS and CDR2 YFSETQ.